What follows is one TCR beta chain and its context. Its antigen is as yet unknown. This entry belongs to a study of cytomegalovirus exposure and HLA in healthy donors. Study details: About 200 million T cells yielded 117 million unique TCR beta sequences, as an earlier analysis found. Some 85 million unique TCRs from HLA-typed donors were held in an early data release. Regarding the study as a whole: Later, TCR association rates were found to vary by HLA locus, highest for DRB1 and lowest for HLA-C.

The CDR3 extends over 15 amino acids. Germline lookup yields CDR1 SGHVS and CDR2 FQNEAQ. V shed 4 bases and J shed 8 bases, with 18 bases lying between them. PCR amplification relied on 60 Vbeta primers (plus 13 Jbeta primers). Assay: immunoSEQ multiplex PCR; the TCRdb copy retains only in-frame clones and omits some. The table includes some 150,000 clones, approximately 71% detected once. The sequencing sample was made of PBMCs. The sequence was collected from a man aged 35-49 years in good health and CMV-seronegative. The chain employs TRBV7-8 and TRBJ2-1; a weak D match, TRBD1 (6 bases). This CDR3 reads CASSSRDTTGYEQFF. In DNA, the CDR3 is TGTGCCAGCAGCTCCCGGGACACCACTGGGTATGAGCAGTTCTTC.